These T cell receptor beta chains were read from a single sample in a study of OX40 agonist ivuxolimab in advanced cancers. The table came from immunoSEQ multiplex PCR; TCRdb's copy has only in-frame clones and leaves some out. Altogether roughly 60,000 clones are present, 84% being singletons, with the ten largest covering roughly 1.9%. The sequenced sample was CD4+ or CD8+ T cells sorted from blood, obtained in a trial of the OX40 agonist ivuxolimab. Every receptor here comes from an adult with an advanced solid tumor such as melanoma, head and neck, liver or kidney cancer. CDR3s include the opening cysteine and the closing phenylalanine or tryptophan. A D gene is named only where the DNA matches it firmly. Part of the rows lack a size; the others show once, few, many or a class for expanded clones.

j_call d_call clone_size v_call cdr3_aa cdr3_nt
TRBJ1-2 . . TRBV30 CAWSELNYGYTF TGTGCCTGGAGCGAACTTAACTATGGCTACACCTTC
TRBJ1-2 . few TRBV11-2 CASAQGPYGYTF TGTGCCAGCGCACAGGGACCCTACGGCTACACCTTC
TRBJ1-1 . . TRBV30 CAWRWRVGTEAFF TGTGCCTGGAGATGGAGGGTAGGGACTGAAGCTTTCTTT
TRBJ2-7 TRBD1 . TRBV18 CASSPLQGQGEQYF TGTGCCAGCTCACCACTCCAGGGACAGGGCGAGCAGTACTTC
TRBJ2-5 TRBD2 . TRBV11-3 CAERLAGVPETQYF TGTGCCGAACGTTTAGCGGGAGTCCCAGAGACCCAGTACTTC
TRBJ2-2 . . TRBV19 CASRIEGANTGELFF TGTGCCAGTAGAATAGAGGGGGCGAACACCGGGGAGCTGTTTTTT
TRBJ1-2 TRBD1 once TRBV28 CASSFQGAGGYTF TGTGCCAGCAGTTTCCAGGGGGCGGGAGGCTACACCTTC
TRBJ2-7 . . TRBV4-1 CASSQKRGVGAPGEQYF TGCGCCAGCAGCCAGAAGAGGGGCGTGGGGGCGCCGGGCGAGCAGTACTTC
TRBJ2-2 TRBD1 . TRBV5-1 CASSLSGGRFAGELFF TGCGCCAGCAGCTTGTCAGGGGGCAGGTTCGCCGGGGAGCTGTTTTTT
TRBJ1-4 . once TRBV2 CATNQLGPRGELFF TGTGCCACCAACCAGCTAGGGCCCCGAGGGGAACTGTTTTTT
TRBJ1-2 TRBD1 . TRBV7-6 CASSAGQHYGYTF TGTGCCAGCAGCGCGGGACAGCACTATGGCTACACCTTC
TRBJ2-7 . . TRBV6-6 CASSYNSFYEQYF TGTGCCAGCAGTTACAACAGCTTCTACGAGCAGTACTTC
TRBJ2-1 . . TRBV7-9 CASSDPIGGSSYNEQFF TGTGCCAGCAGTGACCCCATTGGTGGGAGCTCCTACAATGAGCAGTTCTTC
TRBJ2-3 . . TRBV6-8 CASSYSVSTDTQYF TGTGCCAGCAGTTACTCGGTGAGTACAGATACGCAGTATTTT
TRBJ2-1 . . TRBV10-3 CAISELMDNEQFF TGTGCCATCAGTGAGTTGATGGACAATGAGCAGTTCTTC
TRBJ1-2 TRBD1 . TRBV9 CASSVGTGLYGYTF TGTGCCAGCAGCGTCGGGACAGGGTTGTATGGCTACACCTTC
TRBJ1-2 . . TRBV2 CASSFRVDGYTF TGTGCCAGCAGTTTCAGGGTGGATGGCTACACCTTC
TRBJ2-5 . few TRBV6-6 CASSVRRGETQYF TGTGCCAGCAGTGTTAGGCGTGGAGAGACCCAGTACTTC
TRBJ2-7 . . TRBV30 CAWSVPGGSPEQYF TGTGCCTGGAGTGTACCCGGGGGTTCACCCGAGCAGTACTTC
TRBJ2-1 . . TRBV7-3 CASSLGVSYNEQFF TGTGCCAGCAGCTTAGGGGTCTCCTACAATGAGCAGTTCTTC